This T cell receptor (beta chain) was identified during a study of CDR3 diversity in severe acne. The CDR3 runs to 16 residues. The germline gives CDR1 LGHDT, CDR2 YNNKEL (reference sequence). V was trimmed by 3 bases and J by 4 bases, leaving 18 bases between them. Via MiXCR, TCRdb re-called the PCR reads, giving one row per CDR3 protein. The repertoire includes about 86,000 distinct CDR3 sequences, 50% to 65% of them detected once, and roughly an eighth sits in the top ten. This clonotype occurred many times. The specimen sequenced was blood. This chain links TRBV3-1 with TRBJ2-5, with D tentatively TRBD2 (6 bases). This receptor was obtained from a male donor in good health, without acne. The CDR3 DNA reads TGTGCCAGCAGCCATCAAAGTGGGAAAGCGGGAGAGACCCAGTACTTC. The encoded protein is CASSHQSGKAGETQYF.